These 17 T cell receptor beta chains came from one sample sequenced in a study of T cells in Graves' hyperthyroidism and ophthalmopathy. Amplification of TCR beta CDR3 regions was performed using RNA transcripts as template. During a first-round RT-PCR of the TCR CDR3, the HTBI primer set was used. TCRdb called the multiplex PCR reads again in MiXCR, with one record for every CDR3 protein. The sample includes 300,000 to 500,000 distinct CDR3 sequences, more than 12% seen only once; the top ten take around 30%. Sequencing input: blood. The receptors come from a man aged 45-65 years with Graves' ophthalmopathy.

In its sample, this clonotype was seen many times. The CDR3 bases are TGCGCCAGCAGCGCTCGGGGGACTACCTACGAGCAGTACTTC. Translating it yields CASSARGTTYEQYF. The chain employs TRBV5-1 and TRBJ2-7; 7 bases agree with TRBD2. The V and J ends lost 4 bases and 2 bases, in that order; junction bases with no gene match: 6. In germline, CDR1 is SGHRS, CDR2 YFSETQ. The length of the CDR3 is 14 residues. Looking up the rest from reference TRBV5-1 and TRBJ2-7 gives the full variable domain: KAGVTQTPRYLIKTRGQQVTLSCSPISGHRSVSWYQQTPGQGLQFLFEYFSETQRNKGNFPGRFSGRQFSNSRSEMNVSTLELGDSALYLCASSARGTTYEQYFGPGTRLTVT.

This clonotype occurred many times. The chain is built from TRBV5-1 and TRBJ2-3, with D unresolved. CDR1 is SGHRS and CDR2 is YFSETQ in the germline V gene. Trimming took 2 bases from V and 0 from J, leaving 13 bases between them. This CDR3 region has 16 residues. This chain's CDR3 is CASSFATAGSTDTQYF. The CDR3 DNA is TGCGCCAGCAGCTTCGCAACTGCCGGGAGCACAGATACGCAGTATTTT.

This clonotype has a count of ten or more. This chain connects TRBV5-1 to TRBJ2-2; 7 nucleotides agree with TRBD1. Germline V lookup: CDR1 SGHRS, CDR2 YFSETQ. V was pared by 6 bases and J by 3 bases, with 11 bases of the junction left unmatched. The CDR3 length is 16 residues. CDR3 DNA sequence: TGCGCCAGCACTGGGACGAAAACAGGGGACACCGGGGAGCTGTTTTTT. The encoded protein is CASTGTKTGDTGELFF.

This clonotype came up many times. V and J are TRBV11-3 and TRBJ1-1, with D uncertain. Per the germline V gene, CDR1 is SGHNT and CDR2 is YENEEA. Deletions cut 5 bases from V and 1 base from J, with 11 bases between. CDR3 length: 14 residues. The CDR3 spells CASSRTMGNTEAFF. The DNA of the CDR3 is TGTGCCAGCAGCCGAACGATGGGGAACACTGAAGCTTTCTTT.

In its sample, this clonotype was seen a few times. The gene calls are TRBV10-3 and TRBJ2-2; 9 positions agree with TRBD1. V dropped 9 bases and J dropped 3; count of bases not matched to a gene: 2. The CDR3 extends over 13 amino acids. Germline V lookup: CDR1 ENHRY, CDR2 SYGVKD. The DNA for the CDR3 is TGTGCCATTAGACAGGGGGACACCGGGGAGCTGTTTTTT. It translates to CAIRQGDTGELFF.

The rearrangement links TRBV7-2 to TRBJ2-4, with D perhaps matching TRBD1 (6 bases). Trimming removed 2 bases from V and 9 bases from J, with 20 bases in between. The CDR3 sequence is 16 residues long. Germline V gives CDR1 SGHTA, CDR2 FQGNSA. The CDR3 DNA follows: TGTGCCAGCAGCTTACCGCGACAGGAAACGAGGGGCATTCAGTACTTC. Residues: CASSLPRQETRGIQYF.

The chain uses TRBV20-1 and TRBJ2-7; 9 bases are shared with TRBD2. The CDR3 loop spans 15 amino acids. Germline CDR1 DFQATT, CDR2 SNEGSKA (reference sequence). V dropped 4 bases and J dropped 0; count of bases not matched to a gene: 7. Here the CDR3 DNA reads TGCAGTGCTACTACTAGCGGGCAGAGCTCCTACGAGCAGTACTTC. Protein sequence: CSATTSGQSSYEQYF.

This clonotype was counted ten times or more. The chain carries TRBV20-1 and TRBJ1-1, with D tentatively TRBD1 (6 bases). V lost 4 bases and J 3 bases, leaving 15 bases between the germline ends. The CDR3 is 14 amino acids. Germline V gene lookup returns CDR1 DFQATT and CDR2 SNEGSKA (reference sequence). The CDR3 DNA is TGCAGTGCTAAAAAACAGGGTGTGGACACTGAAGCTTTCTTT. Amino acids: CSAKKQGVDTEAFF.

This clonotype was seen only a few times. The CDR3 DNA sequence: TGTGCCACCAGTGCCCCGACAGGTGGGGGAGAGACCCAGTACTTC. This codes for CATSAPTGGGETQYF. V and J are TRBV24-1 and TRBJ2-5; TRBD1 might be the D (6 bases). The V gene lost 5 bases and the J gene lost 4 bases, with 16 bases spanning the gap. This CDR3 has 15 residues. Germline V lookup: CDR1 KGHDR, CDR2 SFDVKD.

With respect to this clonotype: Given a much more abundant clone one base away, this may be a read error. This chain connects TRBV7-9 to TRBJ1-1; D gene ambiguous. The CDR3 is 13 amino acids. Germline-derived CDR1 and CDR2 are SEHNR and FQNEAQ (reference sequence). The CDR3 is CASSLGSNTEASF. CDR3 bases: TGTGCCAGCAGCTTAGGTTCGAACACTGAAGCTTCCTTT.

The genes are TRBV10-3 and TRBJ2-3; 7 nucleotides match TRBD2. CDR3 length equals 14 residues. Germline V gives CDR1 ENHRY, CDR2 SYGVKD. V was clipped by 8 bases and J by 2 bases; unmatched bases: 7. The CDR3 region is CAIGRTRPTDTQYF. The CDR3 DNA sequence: TGTGCCATCGGGAGGACTAGACCCACAGATACGCAGTATTTT.

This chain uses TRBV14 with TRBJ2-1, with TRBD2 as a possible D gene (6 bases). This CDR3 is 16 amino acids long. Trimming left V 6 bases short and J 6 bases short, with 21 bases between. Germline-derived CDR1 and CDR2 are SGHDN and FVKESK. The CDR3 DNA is TGTGCCAGCAGTCCCCGGGACTTCCTCTCGGGCAATGAGCAGTTCTTC. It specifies CASSPRDFLSGNEQFF.

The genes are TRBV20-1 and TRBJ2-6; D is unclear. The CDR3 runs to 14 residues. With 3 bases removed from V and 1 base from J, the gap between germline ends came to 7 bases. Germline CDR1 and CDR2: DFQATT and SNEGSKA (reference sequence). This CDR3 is CSASAESGANVLTF. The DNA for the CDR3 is TGCAGTGCTAGCGCGGAGTCTGGGGCCAACGTCCTGACTTTC.

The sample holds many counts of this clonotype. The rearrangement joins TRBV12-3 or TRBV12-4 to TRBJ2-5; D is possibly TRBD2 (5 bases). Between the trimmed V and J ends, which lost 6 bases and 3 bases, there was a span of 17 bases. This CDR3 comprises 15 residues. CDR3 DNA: TGTGCCAGCAGCCTGAATGGGCTGGGAGAAGAGACCCAGTACTTC. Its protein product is CASSLNGLGEETQYF.

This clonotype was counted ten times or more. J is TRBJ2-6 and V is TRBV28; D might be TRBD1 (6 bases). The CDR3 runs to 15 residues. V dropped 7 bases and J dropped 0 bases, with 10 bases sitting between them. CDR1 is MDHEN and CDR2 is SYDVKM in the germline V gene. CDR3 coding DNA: TGTGCCAGCAACGACAGGAGCTCTGGGGCCAACGTCCTGACTTTC. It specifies CASNDRSSGANVLTF.

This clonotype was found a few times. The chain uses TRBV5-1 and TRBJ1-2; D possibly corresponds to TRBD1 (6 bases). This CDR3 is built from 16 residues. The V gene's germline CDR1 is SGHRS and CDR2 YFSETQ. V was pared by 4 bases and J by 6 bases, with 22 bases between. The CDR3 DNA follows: TGCGCCAGCAGCCAACGGACAGTAGAGAGTTCGGATGGCTACACCTTC. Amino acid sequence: CASSQRTVESSDGYTF. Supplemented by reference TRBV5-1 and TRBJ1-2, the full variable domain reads KAGVTQTPRYLIKTRGQQVTLSCSPISGHRSVSWYQQTPGQGLQFLFEYFSETQRNKGNFPGRFSGRQFSNSRSEMNVSTLELGDSALYLCASSQRTVESSDGYTFGSGTRLTVV.

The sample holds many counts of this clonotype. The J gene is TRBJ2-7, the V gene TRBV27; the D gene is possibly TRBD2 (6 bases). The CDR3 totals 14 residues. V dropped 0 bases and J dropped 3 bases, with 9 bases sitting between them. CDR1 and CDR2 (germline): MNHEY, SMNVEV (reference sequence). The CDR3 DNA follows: TGTGCCAGCAGTTTATCGACTAGTGTCTACGAGCAGTACTTC. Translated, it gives CASSLSTSVYEQYF.